The 26 T cell receptor beta chains below all came from one sample that was sequenced in a study of blood T cell repertoires in COVID-19. TCRdb's copy holds only in-frame clones and misses some; the assay was immunoSEQ multiplex PCR. The sample records about 200,000 clones, about 85% being singletons. Sequencing used peripheral blood. These receptor sequences come from a man in his 60s with active or convalescent COVID-19.

The rearrangement links TRBV9 to TRBJ1-6; 9 bases map to TRBD1. Germline assignment: CDR1 SGDLS and CDR2 YYNGEE. V dropped 3 bases and J dropped 5; count of bases not matched to a gene: 9. CDR3 size: 17 residues. CDR3 sequence: CASSGETGGSNNSPLHF. CDR3 nucleotides: TGTGCCAGCAGCGGGGAAACAGGGGGCTCAAATAATTCACCCCTCCACTTT.

V usage is TRBV19 and J usage is TRBJ1-5, with 7 bases fitting TRBD1. The CDR3 is 13 residues long. Germline lookup yields CDR1 LNHDA and CDR2 SQIVND (reference sequence). The junction had 2 bases not matched to a gene; V was cut back by 6 bases and J by 3 bases. The CDR3: CASRGQFNQPQHF. CDR3 sequence (DNA): TGTGCCAGTAGGGGACAGTTCAATCAGCCCCAGCATTTT.

The chain carries TRBV19 and TRBJ1-2; possible D gene TRBD1, 6 bases. CDR1 and CDR2 (germline): LNHDA, SQIVND (reference sequence). V was trimmed by 6 bases and J by 6 bases, leaving 20 bases between them. The CDR3 sequence is 15 residues long. CDR3 DNA sequence: TGTGCCAGTAGAATAATTCAGGGGCAGTTCCATGGCTACACCTTC. Encoded protein: CASRIIQGQFHGYTF. Variable domain in full (rest from reference TRBV19 and TRBJ1-2): DGGITQSPKYLFRKEGQNVTLSCEQNLNHDAMYWYRQDPGQGLRLIYYSQIVNDFQKGDIAEGYSVSREKKESFPLTVTSAQKNPTAFYLCASRIIQGQFHGYTFGSGTRLTVV.

This chain connects TRBV5-8 to TRBJ2-5; 7 bases agree with TRBD1. This CDR3 contains 15 residues. CDR1 and CDR2 (germline): SGHTS, YDEGEE. The trim removed 0 bases at V and 2 bases at J, leaving 4 bases unmatched. This chain's CDR3 is CASSLGQGLQETQYF. The CDR3 DNA follows: TGTGCCAGCAGCTTGGGACAGGGCCTACAAGAGACCCAGTACTTC. The whole variable domain, filled in from reference TRBV5-8 and TRBJ2-5, reads EAGVTQSPTHLIKTRGQQATLRCSPISGHTSVYWYQQALGLGLQFLLWYDEGEERNRGNFPPRFSGRQFPNYSSELNVNALELEDSALYLCASSLGQGLQETQYFGPGTRLLVL.

This chain uses TRBV10-3 with TRBJ1-2, with a tentative D call TRBD1 (6 bases). This CDR3 spans 16 amino acids. V gave up 3 bases and J gave up 0 bases, with 14 bases separating them. The germline CDR1 and CDR2 sequences are ENHRY and SYGVKD. The chain's CDR3 is CAISEQGRGANYGYTF. The CDR3 region has the DNA TGTGCCATCAGTGAACAGGGAAGAGGGGCTAACTATGGCTACACCTTC.

V is TRBV27 and J is TRBJ1-1; D gene uncertain. The CDR3 totals 13 residues. V was trimmed by 4 bases and J by 4 bases, leaving 10 bases between them. Germline V gene sequence: CDR1 MNHEY, CDR2 SMNVEV (reference sequence). CDR3 sequence: CASSSNTATEAFF. CDR3 nucleotide sequence: TGTGCCAGCAGTTCCAACACCGCCACTGAAGCTTTCTTT.

V and J are TRBV5-1 and TRBJ2-3; TRBD2 agrees at 15 bases. This CDR3 comprises 17 residues. V trimming: 5 bases; J trimming: 0 bases; junction bases outside the gene matches: 4. CDR1 and CDR2 (germline): SGHRS, YFSETQ. Here the CDR3 DNA reads TGCGCCAGCAGGGGACTAGCGGGGGGCCCGAGCACAGATACGCAGTATTTT. As protein: CASRGLAGGPSTDTQYF.

The V and J genes are TRBV21-1 and TRBJ1-1. TRBV21-1 is deemed a pseudogene. This CDR3 region has 13 residues. CDR3 coding DNA: TGTGCCAGCAGCAATGGGGGAGGAACTGAAGCTTTCTTT. Protein product: CASSNGGGTEAFF.

The count of this clone is one. The genes are TRBV10-3 and TRBJ2-1; 10 positions match TRBD1. Unmatched junction bases numbered 3, after V lost 6 bases and J lost 4 bases. Germline CDR1 reads ENHRY; CDR2 reads SYGVKD. This CDR3 has 14 amino acids. The CDR3 sequence is CAISWDRGYNEQFF. CDR3 in DNA: TGTGCCATCAGCTGGGACAGGGGTTACAATGAGCAGTTCTTC.

The chain carries TRBV6-5 and TRBJ1-4, with D perhaps matching TRBD1 (6 bases). Trimming removed 8 bases at V and 5 bases at J, with 15 bases between. CDR1 and CDR2 (germline): MNHEY, SVGAGI. CDR3 size: 14 residues. As DNA, the CDR3 is TGTGCCAGCGGACTTGACGGGACAAATGAAAAACTGTTTTTT. Translation gives CASGLDGTNEKLFF.

The table lists this clone with a count of one. The chain joins TRBV5-4 to TRBJ2-1; TRBD2 aligns across 7 bases. This CDR3 has 15 amino acids. The germline gives CDR1 SGHNT, CDR2 YYREEE (reference sequence). J lost 1 base, V lost 0 bases, and 1 base had no gene match. DNA of the CDR3: TGTGCCAGCAGCTTGGGGGGGGGATCCTACAATGAGCAGTTCTTC. Translated, it gives CASSLGGGSYNEQFF.

The chain carries TRBV5-5 and TRBJ1-2; D possibly corresponds to TRBD1 (6 bases). Trimming took 2 bases from V and 3 from J, leaving 14 bases between them. The germline V gene encodes CDR1 SGHKS and CDR2 YYEKEE (reference sequence). The length of the CDR3 is 15 residues. CDR3 amino acids: CASSFSPGVYYGYTF. CDR3 nucleotides: TGTGCCAGCAGCTTTAGCCCAGGGGTTTACTATGGCTACACCTTC.

The V call is TRBV12-3 or TRBV12-4, the J call TRBJ2-1, with D tentatively TRBD2 (5 bases). CDR3 length: 12 residues. V lost 6 bases and J lost 11, with 14 bases in between. The CDR3 protein is CASSPAGTKQFF. The CDR3 DNA sequence: TGTGCCAGCAGCCCGGCGGGTACGAAGCAGTTCTTC.

V usage is TRBV7-9 and J usage is TRBJ2-3; D gene ambiguous. CDR1 is SEHNR and CDR2 is FQNEAQ in the germline V gene (reference sequence). The V end was cut by 5 bases, the J end by 6 bases, with 12 bases between. CDR3 length: 13 amino acids. CDR3 amino acids: CASSTSLWDTQYF. The DNA for the CDR3 is TGTGCCAGCAGCACCTCTCTATGGGATACGCAGTATTTT.

The chain has TRBV7-6 and TRBJ2-7; 8 nucleotides align to TRBD1. V was pared by 5 bases and J by 4 bases, with 10 bases of the junction left unmatched. The V gene's germline CDR1 is SGHVS and CDR2 FNYEAQ. There are 15 residues in the CDR3. CDR3 sequence reads: CASSPQTGAHYEQYF. In nucleotides, the CDR3 is TGTGCCAGCAGCCCCCAGACAGGGGCCCATTACGAGCAGTACTTC.

The chain employs TRBV2 and TRBJ2-7; the D is unclear. Trimming shortened V by 1 base and J by 3 bases, and 4 bases separated the two germline ends. The germline V gene encodes CDR1 SNHLY and CDR2 FYNNEI. The CDR3 totals 12 residues. CDR3 in amino acids: CASSEVYYEQYF. Here the CDR3 DNA reads TGTGCCAGCAGTGAAGTTTACTACGAGCAGTACTTC.

The chain carries TRBV6-5 and TRBJ1-1; possibly TRBD1 for D (5 bases). This CDR3 is 13 amino acids long. Trimming removed 3 bases from V and 4 bases from J, with 9 bases in between. The germline V gene encodes CDR1 MNHEY and CDR2 SVGAGI. The CDR3, as DNA: TGTGCCAGCAGTTATATAGGGGCCACTGAAGCTTTCTTT. Its translation is CASSYIGATEAFF.

This sequence joins TRBV2 and TRBJ2-7; 7 bases agree with TRBD1. This CDR3 region has 13 residues. Trimming took 5 bases from V and 5 from J; bases not matched to a gene: 6. Per germline, CDR1 SNHLY and CDR2 FYNNEI. The CDR3 loop is CASSPRQGNEQYF. CDR3 coding DNA: TGTGCCAGCAGTCCCCGACAGGGAAACGAGCAGTACTTC. The variable domain in full, with the rest retrieved from reference TRBV2 and TRBJ2-7, is EPEVTQTPSHQVTQMGQEVILRCVPISNHLYFYWYRQILGQKVEFLVSFYNNEISEKSEIFDDQFSVERPDGSNFTLKIRSTKLEDSAMYFCASSPRQGNEQYFGPGTRLTVT.

The V call is TRBV5-1, the J call TRBJ2-5; 7 bases fit TRBD2. The junction had 9 bases not matched to a gene; V was cut back by 0 bases and J by 4 bases. Germline-derived CDR1 and CDR2 are SGHRS and YFSETQ. CDR3 length equals 16 residues. The CDR3 spells CASSLARLGGGETQYF. CDR3 DNA sequence: TGCGCCAGCAGCTTGGCCCGTCTGGGCGGGGGAGAGACCCAGTACTTC.

This clone has a handful of counts. The chain recombines TRBV2 with TRBJ1-6; 8 bases fit TRBD1. The CDR3 consists of 14 residues. Germline assignment: CDR1 SNHLY and CDR2 FYNNEI. The V gene end was trimmed by 5 bases and the J gene end by 14 bases; junction bases not matched to a gene: 11. The chain's CDR3 is CASSKTKQGGALHF. The CDR3 DNA reads as TGTGCCAGCAGTAAAACAAAACAGGGGGGAGCCCTCCACTTT.

This clone was seen a single time. The chain employs TRBV9 and TRBJ1-4; a possible D gene is TRBD1 (6 bases). The germline V gene encodes CDR1 SGDLS and CDR2 YYNGEE. The CDR3 is made up of 14 amino acids. V dropped 4 bases and J dropped 4 bases, with 11 bases sitting between them. The chain's CDR3 is CASSWGQFNEKLFF. The CDR3 DNA sequence: TGTGCCAGCAGCTGGGGGCAGTTTAATGAAAAACTGTTTTTT.

DNA for the CDR3: TGTGCCAGCCTCCCGATGGGGGCTTCATCTAACTATGGCTACACCTTC. Its protein is CASLPMGASSNYGYTF. The genes are TRBV6-6 and TRBJ1-2, with D possibly being TRBD1 (6 bases). The CDR3 covers 16 residues. Germline CDR1 and CDR2: MNHNY and SVGAGI (reference sequence). V gave up 8 bases and J gave up 0 bases, with 19 bases separating them.

DNA for the CDR3: TGTGCCAGCAGCCCTAGCGGGGGGGCGGCAGATACGCAGTATTTT. Its protein product is CASSPSGGAADTQYF. This chain connects TRBV7-3 to TRBJ2-3; TRBD2 agrees at 12 bases. The CDR3 runs 15 residues. The V segment lost 5 bases and the J segment 4 bases; nucleotides outside the gene matches: 4. Germline assignment: CDR1 SGHTA and CDR2 FQGTGA.

The chain combines TRBV21-1 with TRBJ2-5; the DNA was not used to check the table's D call, TRBD1. TRBV21-1 is a listed pseudogene. The CDR3 is 17 amino acids. CDR3: CASSKGTGARGEETQYF. The CDR3 DNA sequence: TGTGCCAGCAGCAAAGGGACAGGGGCGCGGGGTGAAGAGACCCAGTACTTC.

The rearrangement joins TRBV6-4 to TRBJ1-1; 7 nucleotides align to TRBD1. V lost 9 bases and J lost 5; bases outside the gene matches: 6. In germline, CDR1 is MRHNA, CDR2 SNTAGT. The CDR3 runs to 12 residues. The CDR3 DNA sequence: TGTGCCAGGAATATACAGGGGACTGAAGCTTTCTTT. Encoded protein: CARNIQGTEAFF.

This clone appeared once. The rearrangement uses TRBV24-1 and TRBJ1-5, with D uncertain. Germline V gene lookup returns CDR1 KGHDR and CDR2 SFDVKD. V was trimmed by 4 bases and J by 6 bases, leaving 12 bases between them. There are 14 residues in the CDR3. The CDR3 is CATSDTHPGQPQHF. For the CDR3, the DNA is TGTGCCACCAGTGACACCCACCCGGGTCAGCCCCAGCATTTT.